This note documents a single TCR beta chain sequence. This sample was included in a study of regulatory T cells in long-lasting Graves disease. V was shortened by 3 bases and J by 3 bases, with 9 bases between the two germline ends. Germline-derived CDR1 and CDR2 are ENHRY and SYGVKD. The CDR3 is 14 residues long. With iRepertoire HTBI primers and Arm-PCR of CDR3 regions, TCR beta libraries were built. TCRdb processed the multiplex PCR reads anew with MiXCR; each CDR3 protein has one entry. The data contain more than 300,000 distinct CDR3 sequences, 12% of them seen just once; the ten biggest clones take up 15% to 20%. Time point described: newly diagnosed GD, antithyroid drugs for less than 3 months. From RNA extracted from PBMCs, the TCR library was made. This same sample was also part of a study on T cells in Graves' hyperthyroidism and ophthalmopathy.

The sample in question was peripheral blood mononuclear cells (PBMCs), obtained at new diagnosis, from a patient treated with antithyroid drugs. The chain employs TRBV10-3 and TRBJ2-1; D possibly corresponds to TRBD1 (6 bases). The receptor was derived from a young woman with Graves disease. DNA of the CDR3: TGTGCCATCAGTGACAGGGGCTACTACAATGAGCAGTTCTTC. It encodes CAISDRGYYNEQFF.